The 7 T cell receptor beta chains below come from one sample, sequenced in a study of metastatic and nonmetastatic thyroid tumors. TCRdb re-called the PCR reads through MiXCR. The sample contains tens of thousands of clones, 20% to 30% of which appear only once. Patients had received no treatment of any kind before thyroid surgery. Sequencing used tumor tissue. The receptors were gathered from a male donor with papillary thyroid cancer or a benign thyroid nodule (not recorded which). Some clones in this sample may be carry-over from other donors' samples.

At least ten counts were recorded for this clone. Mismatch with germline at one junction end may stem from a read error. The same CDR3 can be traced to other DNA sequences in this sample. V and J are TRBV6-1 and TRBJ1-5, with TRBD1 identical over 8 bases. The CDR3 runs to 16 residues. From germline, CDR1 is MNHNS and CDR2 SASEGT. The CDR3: CASSELPGGGNQPQHF. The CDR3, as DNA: TGTGCCAGTAGTGAGCTGCCAGGGGGCGGCAATCAGCCCCAGCATTTT.

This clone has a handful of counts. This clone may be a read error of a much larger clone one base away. CDR3 sequence reads: CASSYLQGGGGEKFF. CDR3 coding DNA: TGTGCCAGCAGTTACCTCCAGGGAGGGGGCGGTGAGAAGTTCTTC. The J gene is TRBJ2-1, the V gene TRBV28; either TRBD1 or TRBD2 may supply D (7 bases each). From germline, CDR1 is MDHEN and CDR2 SYDVKM. The CDR3 covers 15 residues.

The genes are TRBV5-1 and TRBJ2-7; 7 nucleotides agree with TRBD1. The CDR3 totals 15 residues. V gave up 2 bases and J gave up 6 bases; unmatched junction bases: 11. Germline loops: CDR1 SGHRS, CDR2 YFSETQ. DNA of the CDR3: TGCGCCAGCAGCTTTTCAACAGGGGCAAATCGCGAGCAGTACTTC. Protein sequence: CASSFSTGANREQYF.

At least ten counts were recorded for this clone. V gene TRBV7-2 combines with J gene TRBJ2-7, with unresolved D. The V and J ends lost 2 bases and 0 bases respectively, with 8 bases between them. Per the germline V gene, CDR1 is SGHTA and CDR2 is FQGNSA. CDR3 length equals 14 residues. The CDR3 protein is CASSLTASSYEQYF. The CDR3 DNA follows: TGTGCCAGCAGCTTAACAGCCAGCTCCTACGAGCAGTACTTC.

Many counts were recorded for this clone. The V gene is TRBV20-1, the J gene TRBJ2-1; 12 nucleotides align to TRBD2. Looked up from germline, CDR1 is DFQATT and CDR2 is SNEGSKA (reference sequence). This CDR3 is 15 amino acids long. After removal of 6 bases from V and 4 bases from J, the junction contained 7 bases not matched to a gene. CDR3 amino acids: CSASTTSGRYNEQFF. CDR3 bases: TGCAGTGCCAGTACTACTAGCGGGAGGTACAATGAGCAGTTCTTC.

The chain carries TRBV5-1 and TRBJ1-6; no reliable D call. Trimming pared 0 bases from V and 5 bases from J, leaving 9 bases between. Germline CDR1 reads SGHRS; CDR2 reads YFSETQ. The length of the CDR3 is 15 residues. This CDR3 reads CASSLGRVNNSPLHF. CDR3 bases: TGCGCCAGCAGCTTGGGCAGAGTGAATAATTCACCCCTCCACTTT.

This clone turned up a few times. DNA for the CDR3: TGTGCCAGCAGTGCACAGGGTAACACTGAAGCTTTCTTT. It translates to CASSAQGNTEAFF. This rearrangement joins TRBV6-1 to TRBJ1-1, with TRBD1 as a possible D gene (6 bases). CDR1 MNHNS and CDR2 SASEGT come from the germline V gene. This CDR3 has 13 residues. V was shortened by 4 bases and J by 2 bases, with 8 bases between the two germline ends.